These T cell receptor beta chains were read from a single sample in a study of CD8 T cells in ankylosing spondylitis. TCRdb fed the 5' RACE reads into MiXCR, producing one record per CDR3 protein. This sample carries just under 550,000 distinct CDR3 sequences, 9.5% to 15% of them seen once, and the ten largest clones take 6.8%. Source material: blood, either unsorted or a sorted T cell fraction (not recorded which). The origin of the receptors is a male donor with ankylosing spondylitis. The CDR3 runs from the conserved cysteine through the conserved F or W. A D gene is named only where the DNA matches it firmly. Clone sizes are given selectively: once, few, many, or a class where the clone is expanded.

size: many; J: TRBJ2-1; D: .; V: TRBV20-1; CDR3: CSAPPQNSVYNEQFF; DNA: TGCAGTGCTCCCCCCCAGAATTCCGTTTACAATGAGCAGTTCTTC
size: few; J: TRBJ2-7; D: .; V: TRBV2; CDR3: CASTQGHDEQYF; DNA: TGTGCCAGCACCCAAGGGCACGACGAGCAGTACTTC
size: few; J: TRBJ2-1; D: .; V: TRBV29-1; CDR3: CSVPRDWVNEQFF; DNA: TGCAGCGTCCCCAGGGACTGGGTAAATGAGCAGTTCTTC
size: .; J: TRBJ1-5; D: .; V: TRBV5-1; CDR3: CASSLDPGNQPQHF; DNA: TGCGCCAGCAGCTTGGACCCAGGGAATCAGCCCCAGCATTTT
size: few; J: TRBJ1-5; D: .; V: TRBV6-1; CDR3: CASSEKRTVYRHF; DNA: TGTGCCAGCAGTGAGAAAAGGACAGTCTATCGGCATTTT
size: .; J: TRBJ2-3; D: TRBD1; V: TRBV20-1; CDR3: CSAARQGAEDTQYF; DNA: TGCAGTGCCGCACGACAGGGGGCGGAAGATACGCAGTATTTT
size: .; J: TRBJ2-1; D: .; V: TRBV29-1; CDR3: CSVAFAGRPMDEQFF; DNA: TGCAGCGTAGCGTTCGCAGGTCGCCCTATGGATGAGCAGTTCTTC
size: .; J: TRBJ1-4; D: .; V: TRBV6-1; CDR3: CASRGGTLNEKLFF; DNA: TGTGCCAGCAGGGGTGGGACCCTTAATGAAAAACTGTTTTTT
size: few; J: TRBJ2-2; D: .; V: TRBV5-4; CDR3: CASSLGDRKTGELFF; DNA: TGTGCCAGCAGCTTAGGCGATAGGAAGACCGGGGAGCTGTTTTTT
size: few; J: TRBJ2-7; D: .; V: TRBV27; CDR3: CASRRRPGDYEQYF; DNA: TGTGCCAGCCGTCGCCGGCCTGGGGACTACGAGCAGTACTTC
size: many; J: TRBJ1-2; D: .; V: TRBV24-1; CDR3: CATSDSGRSYGYTF; DNA: TGTGCCACCAGTGATTCCGGGCGTTCCTATGGCTACACCTTC
size: .; J: TRBJ2-3; D: TRBD2; V: TRBV3-1; CDR3: CASSGLAGATDTQYF; DNA: TGTGCCAGCAGCGGACTAGCGGGGGCCACAGATACGCAGTATTTT
size: few; J: TRBJ1-1; D: .; V: TRBV25-1; CDR3: CASSEFPVALGTFF; DNA: .
size: .; J: TRBJ2-2; D: TRBD2; V: TRBV5-4; CDR3: CASSSGLAEPGTGELFF; DNA: TGTGCCAGCAGTTCGGGACTAGCGGAACCAGGGACCGGGGAGCTGTTTTTT